A single sample gave rise to the 12 T cell receptor beta chains below, sequenced in a study of shared clonotypes between healthy human individuals. Generated by immunoSEQ multiplex PCR, the TCRdb table keeps only in-frame clones and is missing some. The table includes millions of clones, about 92% detected once. The sequenced sample was naive CD4+ T cells sorted from blood. Subset denoted: CD45RA+ positively selected. Receptors were obtained from a man aged 18 to 29 in good health.

The chain links TRBV29-1 to TRBJ2-1, with D maybe TRBD2 (6 bases). With 8 bases removed from V and 0 bases from J, the gap between germline ends came to 17 bases. The length of the CDR3 is 15 residues. Germline values: CDR1 SQVTM, CDR2 ANQGSEA. As DNA, the CDR3 is TGCAGCTTGGGGGGAACAGGAAGCTCCTACAATGAGCAGTTCTTC. Translation gives CSLGGTGSSYNEQFF.

This sequence joins TRBV29-1 and TRBJ2-1; D perhaps matches TRBD1 (6 bases). Trimming left V 4 bases short and J 0 bases short, with 13 bases between. The CDR3 runs to 15 residues. In germline, CDR1 is SQVTM, CDR2 ANQGSEA. The CDR3 DNA follows: TGCAGCGTTGCAATTAGGGGGAACTCCTACAATGAGCAGTTCTTC. It codes for CSVAIRGNSYNEQFF.

This chain connects TRBV6-5 to TRBJ2-3; no firm D call. Germline V gene lookup returns CDR1 MNHEY and CDR2 SVGAGI. V was cut by 4 bases and J by 0 bases, with 5 bases left in between. The CDR3 sequence is 13 residues long. The CDR3 DNA reads TGTGCCAGCAGTTTCCAAAGCACAGATACGCAGTATTTT. Translation: CASSFQSTDTQYF.

The rearrangement links TRBV2 to TRBJ1-5, with TRBD1 as a possible D gene (5 bases). Germline values: CDR1 SNHLY, CDR2 FYNNEI. CDR3 length: 16 residues. Between the trimmed V and J ends, which lost 6 bases and 4 bases, there was a span of 19 bases. CDR3 DNA sequence: TGTGCCAGCAGCGCAGAAAGCAGGGTTGTAAATCAGCCCCAGCATTTT. It codes for CASSAESRVVNQPQHF.

To note about this clone: Other DNA sequences of this sample code for an identical CDR3. J is TRBJ2-1 and V is TRBV7-2; D not certain. The germline gives CDR1 SGHTA, CDR2 FQGNSA. This CDR3 is built from 15 residues. Trimming left V 1 base short and J 0 bases short, with 7 bases between. This CDR3 is CASSLEGSSYNEQFF. The CDR3, as DNA: TGTGCCAGCAGCTTAGAAGGAAGCTCCTACAATGAGCAGTTCTTC.

This chain uses TRBV10-2 with TRBJ1-1; possible D gene TRBD1, 6 bases. The CDR3 is made up of 11 amino acids. CDR1 is WSHSY and CDR2 is SAAADI in the germline V gene. With 8 bases removed from V and 7 bases from J, the gap between germline ends came to 11 bases. The CDR3 here is CASCTDSEAFF. The CDR3, as DNA: TGCGCCAGCTGTACGGACAGTGAAGCTTTCTTT.

The chain joins TRBV6-1 to TRBJ1-3; a possible D gene is TRBD1 (6 bases). The V gene's germline CDR1 is MNHNS and CDR2 SASEGT. CDR3 length: 14 residues. V lost 7 bases, J lost 4 bases, and 14 bases lay in between. CDR3: CASKGTFLGNTIYF. CDR3 DNA: TGTGCCAGCAAAGGGACATTCTTGGGAAACACCATATATTTT.

The V call is TRBV7-9, the J call TRBJ1-6; D is possibly TRBD1 (5 bases). The germline CDR1 and CDR2 sequences are SEHNR and FQNEAQ (reference sequence). There are 15 residues in the CDR3. Trimming removed 3 bases from V and 6 bases from J, with 12 bases in between. The CDR3: CASSFRDGLNSPLHF. DNA of the CDR3: TGTGCCAGCAGCTTCCGGGACGGACTTAATTCACCCCTCCACTTT. The full variable domain, its missing parts supplied by reference TRBV7-9 and TRBJ1-6, is DTGVSQNPRHKITKRGQNVTFRCDPISEHNRLYWYRQTLGQGPEFLTYFQNEAQLEKSRLLSDRFSAERPKGSFSTLEIQRTEQGDSAMYLCASSFRDGLNSPLHFGNGTRLTVT.

The J gene is TRBJ2-7, the V gene TRBV6-5, with TRBD1 matching over 8 bases. Trimming took 6 bases from V and 6 from J; bases not matched to a gene: 10. The CDR3 extends over 14 amino acids. Germline V gives CDR1 MNHEY, CDR2 SVGAGI. The CDR3 sequence is CASRSPGQVSEQYF. CDR3 coding DNA: TGTGCCAGCAGATCCCCGGGACAGGTATCCGAGCAGTACTTC.

V and J are TRBV19 and TRBJ2-1; 10 bases are a match to TRBD2. Per germline, CDR1 LNHDA and CDR2 SQIVND (reference sequence). This CDR3 is 15 amino acids long. V shed 3 bases and J 6 bases; nucleotides not matched to a gene: 5. CDR3 region: CASSMKLAGANEQFF. The CDR3 DNA reads as TGTGCCAGTAGTATGAAGCTAGCGGGAGCCAATGAGCAGTTCTTC.

This CDR3 is CAWTLSAETQYF. The CDR3 DNA is TGTGCCTGGACGCTTAGTGCAGAGACCCAGTACTTC. This chain links TRBV30 with TRBJ2-5, with D unclear. Trimming stripped 4 bases from V and 4 bases from J, with 10 bases between. The germline V gene encodes CDR1 GTSNPN and CDR2 SVGIG (reference sequence). The CDR3 has 12 residues.

The rearrangement joins TRBV4-1 to TRBJ2-6, with 11 bases identical to TRBD1. The CDR3 is 21 amino acids. The germline V gene encodes CDR1 MGHRA and CDR2 YSYEKL. V was pared by 2 bases and J by 1 base, with 13 bases of the junction left unmatched. CDR3 sequence reads: CASSQTILSGTGGSGANVLTF. CDR3 DNA: TGCGCCAGCAGCCAAACAATACTCTCCGGGACAGGGGGATCTGGGGCCAACGTCCTGACTTTC.